Listed below are T cell receptor beta chains from one sample, sequenced in a study of human T cells and chemical hapten exposure. MiXCR, run by TCRdb on the RACE reads, gives a single entry per CDR3 protein. The sample records 150,000 to 200,000 distinct CDR3 sequences, more than 12% being singletons. The material sequenced was whole blood, taken in connection with sensitization to the hapten diphenylcyclopropenone (DPC). Every receptor here comes from a woman aged 25 to 39 with alopecia areata. Some clones in this sample may be carry-over from other donors' samples. Each CDR3 is given without its conserved first and last residue. For some rows the clone size is stated as once, few or many, or as a class when expanded; others skip it.

cdr3_aa clone_size j_call v_call
ASSVKSRDSPLH few TRBJ1-6 TRBV9
AISVGDSQETQY many TRBJ2-5 TRBV10-3
ASSGGRGRLRGNEQF few TRBJ2-1 TRBV11-3
SYHAYYNEQF NA TRBJ2-1 TRBV29-1
AWSREDREQY few TRBJ2-7 TRBV30
ASSYRTGESPLH NA TRBJ1-6 TRBV6-5
ASSRPWQPQH NA TRBJ1-5 TRBV7-2
AWIPTPSPQH many TRBJ1-5 TRBV30
ASSLRVLDANTEAF NA TRBJ1-1 TRBV5-1
SARTGTSRSEQF few TRBJ2-1 TRBV20-1
ASSLLTQPQH many TRBJ1-5 TRBV7-8
ASSQDGPGNTIY NA TRBJ1-3 TRBV4-1
ASSQGTYGYT NA TRBJ1-2 TRBV18
ASSLNPGAMRTEAF few TRBJ1-1 TRBV11-2
ATSRGSDRTNEQF few TRBJ2-1 TRBV15
ASSPSLGANVLT NA TRBJ2-6 TRBV2
ASGGLNGELF NA TRBJ2-2 TRBV5-1
ASSFSGNTNTEAF NA TRBJ1-1 TRBV27
ASSSGFGQY NA TRBJ2-7 TRBV6-5
ASSQGLGGSTDTQY few TRBJ2-3 TRBV3-1
ASSQAGTEAF NA TRBJ1-1 TRBV3-1
ASSLVGQGYNEQF NA TRBJ2-1 TRBV5-1
ASLRAAGSYNEQF NA TRBJ2-1 TRBV18
SVAGASIDEQY few TRBJ2-7 TRBV29-1
ASSQPGEDGYT few TRBJ1-2 TRBV3-1
ASSYGMSSGRSSYEQY many TRBJ2-7 TRBV6-2/TRBV6-3
SASELAGYLGTQY few TRBJ2-3 TRBV20-1
ASSQDLGAGTEAF NA TRBJ1-1 TRBV4-2
ASSPGDSRSAF NA TRBJ1-1 TRBV18
ASSQIGQADYEQY many TRBJ2-7 TRBV4-1
ASSYEKGGSPETQY NA TRBJ2-5 TRBV6-2/TRBV6-3
ASSWRTGGGTEAF NA TRBJ1-1 TRBV12-3/TRBV12-4
ASSVGLAGLRDTQY NA TRBJ2-3 TRBV13
ASTPGRNTEAF few TRBJ1-1 TRBV12-3/TRBV12-4
ASSGRTVNSPLH NA TRBJ1-6 TRBV9
ATSDFTGRGF NA TRBJ2-1 TRBV24-1
SARGLDDSSGANVLT NA TRBJ2-6 TRBV20-1
ASSSTSGAIETQY NA TRBJ2-5 TRBV11-2
ASSLGSMNTEAF NA TRBJ1-1 TRBV7-8
ASSLGHMVGKNTEAF NA TRBJ1-1 TRBV7-9
ASNTPGQASYEQY many TRBJ2-7 TRBV6-1
SVGAMGLRHYEQY NA TRBJ2-7 TRBV29-1
ASSTRTSGDGETQY NA TRBJ2-5 TRBV5-1
ASSGGTWNTEAF NA TRBJ1-1 TRBV12-3/TRBV12-4
SVETGTGTTQY NA TRBJ2-3 TRBV29-1
ASSLPPMTGEQF NA TRBJ2-1 TRBV7-8
SVGDTRHNEQF NA TRBJ2-1 TRBV29-1
ASSLRDSTDTQY NA TRBJ2-3 TRBV7-2
ASSAGLPPENIQY NA TRBJ2-4 TRBV11-1